The clone carrying this T cell receptor (beta chain) was detected once. Its antigen is not known. Vbeta (60) and Jbeta (13) primers were used in the PCR. In the original processing: Around 11 million shared chains were among 80 million or so unique TCR beta chains counted in a later analysis. The table came from immunoSEQ multiplex PCR; TCRdb's copy has only in-frame clones and leaves some out. V, J and clone size reflect that table, while D and trimming were determined from the DNA. The sample carries under 250,000 clones, over 70% recorded once. The CDR3 is 14 residues long. The V segment lost 3 bases and the J segment 2 bases; nucleotides outside the gene matches: 4. Germline V lookup: CDR1 GTSNPN, CDR2 SVGIG (reference sequence). The sample originates from a study of cytomegalovirus exposure and HLA in healthy donors. Study-level points and caveats: The study flagged about 150 TCR beta chains as cytomegalovirus-associated. For TCR beta chains, V- and J-gene trimming was later linked to a missense DCLRE1C variant.

The sequence derives from a boy aged 2 to 9 in good health and CMV-seronegative. Sequencing used PBMCs. The chain combines TRBV30 with TRBJ1-5, with 7 bases identical to TRBD1. CDR3 region: CAWSSDRGNQPQHF. CDR3 DNA sequence: TGTGCCTGGAGCTCAGACAGGGGCAATCAGCCCCAGCATTTT.